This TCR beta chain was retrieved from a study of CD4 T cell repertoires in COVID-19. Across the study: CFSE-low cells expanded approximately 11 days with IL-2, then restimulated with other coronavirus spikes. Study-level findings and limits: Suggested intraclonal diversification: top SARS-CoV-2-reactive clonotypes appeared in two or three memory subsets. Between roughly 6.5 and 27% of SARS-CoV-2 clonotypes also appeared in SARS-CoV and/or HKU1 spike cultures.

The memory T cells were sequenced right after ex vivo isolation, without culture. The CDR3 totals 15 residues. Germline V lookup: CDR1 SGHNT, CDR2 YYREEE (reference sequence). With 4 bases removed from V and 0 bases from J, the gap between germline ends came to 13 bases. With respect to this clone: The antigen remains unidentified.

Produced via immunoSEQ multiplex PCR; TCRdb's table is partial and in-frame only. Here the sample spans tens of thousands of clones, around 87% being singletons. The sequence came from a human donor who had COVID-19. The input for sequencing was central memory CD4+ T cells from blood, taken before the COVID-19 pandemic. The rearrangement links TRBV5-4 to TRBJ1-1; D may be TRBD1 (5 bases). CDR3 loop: CASSQEGLMNTEAFF. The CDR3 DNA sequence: TGTGCCAGCAGCCAGGAGGGGCTGATGAACACTGAAGCTTTCTTT.